This entry concerns a single T cell receptor beta chain. The V segment lost 5 bases and the J segment 1 base; nucleotides outside the gene matches: 5. This CDR3 contains 16 residues. Looked up from germline, CDR1 is LNHDA and CDR2 is SQIVND (reference sequence). The data are from a study of T cell changes during pregnancy in multiple sclerosis. This table comes from immunoSEQ multiplex PCR, and its TCRdb copy is limited to in-frame clones, with some not included. The sample includes roughly 80,000 clones, 93% of them seen just once. The material was peripheral blood, obtained in the second trimester of pregnancy. J is TRBJ2-2 and V is TRBV19; 9 bases map to TRBD1. The sequence came from a female donor with multiple sclerosis, enrolled in a pregnancy study. This CDR3 is CASSGWDRVNTGELFF. The CDR3 DNA sequence: TGTGCCAGTAGTGGCTGGGACAGGGTGAACACCGGGGAGCTGTTTTTT.